The 25 T cell receptor beta chains below were found in one sample sequenced in a study of T cell responses to AZD1222 COVID-19 vaccine. Some clones are missing from TCRdb's copy, which holds only in-frame ones; the method was immunoSEQ multiplex PCR. Of fewer than 70,000 clones in the sample, 89% were seen once. Sequenced here: peripheral blood, sampled 28 days after the second AZD1222 dose. Receptors were obtained from an adult who received the AZD1222 COVID-19 vaccine.

The chain carries TRBV6-6 and TRBJ2-5; D remains unclear. CDR3 length: 13 amino acids. Germline loops: CDR1 MNHNY, CDR2 SVGAGI (reference sequence). V lost 4 bases and J 4 bases, leaving 10 bases between the germline ends. The CDR3 bases are TGTGCCAGCAGTTCGGAGACTCCAGAGACCCAGTACTTC. This gives the protein CASSSETPETQYF.

The chain carries TRBV3-1 (or the pseudogene TRBV3-2) and TRBJ2-5; either TRBD1 or TRBD2 may fit D (5 bases each). Germline-derived CDR1 and CDR2 are LGHDT and YNNKEL (reference sequence). CDR3 size: 15 residues. Trimming cost V 4 bases and J 7 bases, with 19 bases left between them. The CDR3: CASSPIRGTSRTQYF. DNA for the CDR3: TGTGCCAGCAGCCCCATTCGAGGGACCTCGCGGACCCAGTACTTC.

This clone was counted between two and nine times. This rearrangement joins TRBV29-1 to TRBJ2-7; 9 nucleotides align to TRBD1. The CDR3 is 16 residues long. J was trimmed by 4 bases and V by 5 bases; bases with no gene match: 15. CDR1 is SQVTM and CDR2 is ANQGSEA in the germline V gene. CDR3 DNA sequence: TGCAGCGTTACCCGGACAGGGGCTAGTGAGTTTTACGAGCAGTACTTC. Translating it yields CSVTRTGASEFYEQYF.

The genes are TRBV21-1 and TRBJ2-7; the D call of TRBD1 is as the table states it, not checked on the DNA. TRBV21-1 is reported as a pseudogene. The CDR3 spans 17 residues. This CDR3 is CASSKAPPLTGAVEQYF. The CDR3 DNA sequence: TGTGCCAGCAGCAAAGCGCCCCCCTTGACAGGGGCGGTTGAGCAGTACTTC.

This rearrangement joins TRBV10-1 to TRBJ2-7; D call uncertain. The CDR3 is 15 residues long. The V end lost 0 bases, the J end lost 1 base, and 10 bases lay between the germline ends. Germline CDR1 and CDR2: WNHNN and SYGVQD (reference sequence). The CDR3 nucleotides are TGCGCCAGCAGTGAGTCCGGACCGAAATCCTACGAGCAGTACTTC. As protein: CASSESGPKSYEQYF.

The V and J genes are TRBV2 and TRBJ2-1, with 11 positions matching TRBD2. CDR3 length: 15 amino acids. Germline V gene lookup returns CDR1 SNHLY and CDR2 FYNNEI. Germline trimming cut 1 base from V and 9 bases from J; bases unmatched to any gene: 5. The DNA for the CDR3 is TGTGCCAGCAGTGAAGGCCTAGCGGGGGGCAGTGAGCAGTTCTTC. Its protein product is CASSEGLAGGSEQFF.

The V and J genes are TRBV6-4 and TRBJ1-5; no clear D gene. This CDR3 is 19 amino acids long. Per germline, CDR1 MRHNA and CDR2 SNTAGT. V was cut by 6 bases and J by 0 bases, with 24 bases left in between. CDR3 loop: CASRIPGPGTNHSNQPQHF. Here the CDR3 DNA reads TGTGCCAGCAGAATTCCGGGCCCAGGAACAAACCATAGCAATCAGCCCCAGCATTTT.

This clone was recorded a few times. The chain links TRBV10-2 to TRBJ1-1; D not certain. Germline CDR1 and CDR2: WSHSY and SAAADI. Trimming cost V 1 base and J 6 bases, with 9 bases left between them. CDR3 length: 13 amino acids. In nucleotides, the CDR3 is TGCGCCAGCAGTGAGTTCGAGGGCCCTGAAGCTTTCTTT. Its translation: CASSEFEGPEAFF.

This clone was observed a single time. The chain employs TRBV10-2 and TRBJ1-1, with D possibly being TRBD1 (5 bases). The CDR3 sequence is 13 residues long. Trimming left V 2 bases short and J 2 bases short, with 6 bases between. Germline values: CDR1 WSHSY, CDR2 SAAADI. The CDR3 is CASSEDSNTEAFF. DNA of the CDR3: TGCGCCAGCAGTGAGGACAGTAACACTGAAGCTTTCTTT.

This CDR3 reads CASSFGPSGDTQYF. CDR3 nucleotides: TGCGCCAGCAGCTTCGGACCATCGGGGGATACGCAGTATTTT. This chain joins TRBV5-1 and TRBJ2-3; a possible D gene is TRBD2 (5 bases). The V end was cut by 2 bases, the J end by 6 bases, with 13 bases between. The germline V gene has CDR1 SGHRS and CDR2 YFSETQ. The CDR3 has 14 residues.

This chain uses TRBV12-2 with TRBJ2-3; the D segment call TRBD2 is taken from the table without a DNA check. TRBV12-2 is a pseudogene. The CDR3 has 17 amino acids. CDR3: CASRFGRRLVSTDTQYF. In DNA, the CDR3 is TGTGCAAGTCGCTTCGGCCGGAGGCTAGTTAGCACAGATACGCAGTATTTT.

J is TRBJ2-2 and V is TRBV5-1; 9 nucleotides align to TRBD2. Trimming at V came to 0 bases and at J to 3 bases, leaving 3 bases not matched to a gene. Germline values: CDR1 SGHRS, CDR2 YFSETQ. The CDR3 totals 16 residues. The CDR3 DNA follows: TGCGCCAGCAGCTTGGCCGCTAGCGGGGACACCGGGGAGCTGTTTTTT. Residues: CASSLAASGDTGELFF. The full variable domain, in which reference TRBV5-1 and TRBJ2-2 provide the parts outside the CDR3, is KAGVTQTPRYLIKTRGQQVTLSCSPISGHRSVSWYQQTPGQGLQFLFEYFSETQRNKGNFPGRFSGRQFSNSRSEMNVSTLELGDSALYLCASSLAASGDTGELFFGEGSRLTVL.

The V gene is TRBV27, the J gene TRBJ2-3; no definite D call. CDR1 and CDR2 (germline): MNHEY, SMNVEV (reference sequence). Trimming removed 5 bases at V and 0 bases at J, with 9 bases between. CDR3 length: 14 amino acids. The CDR3 reads CASSLQLSTDTQYF. CDR3 in DNA: TGTGCCAGCAGTCTACAGCTTAGCACAGATACGCAGTATTTT.

J is TRBJ1-2 and V is TRBV19; no reliable D call. Germline assignment: CDR1 LNHDA and CDR2 SQIVND (reference sequence). This CDR3 has 13 amino acids. Deletions cut 5 bases from V and 0 bases from J, with 7 bases between. The CDR3 DNA is TGTGCCAGTAGTCGCAGCACTAACTATGGCTACACCTTC. It specifies CASSRSTNYGYTF.

This clone was counted once. The rearrangement joins TRBV5-1 to TRBJ2-1; 9 positions agree with TRBD1. J lost 10 bases, V lost 4 bases, and 12 bases had no gene match. This CDR3 region has 15 residues. Germline CDR1 and CDR2: SGHRS and YFSETQ. CDR3 residues: CASSLGTGLWKEQFF. CDR3 DNA: TGCGCCAGCAGCCTCGGGACAGGGTTGTGGAAGGAGCAGTTCTTC.

For this clone: Additional DNA sequences in this sample encode the identical CDR3. This sequence joins TRBV6-5 and TRBJ1-2; the D gene is possibly TRBD1 (6 bases). Germline lookup yields CDR1 MNHEY and CDR2 SVGAGI. Trimming cost V 6 bases and J 3 bases, with 8 bases left between them. The CDR3 is 12 amino acids. The CDR3 region is CASSRQDYGYTF. The CDR3 DNA is TGTGCCAGCAGCCGACAGGACTATGGCTACACCTTC.

This clone has just a few counts. This chain joins TRBV4-1 and TRBJ1-2; 9 positions match TRBD1. This CDR3 spans 15 amino acids. In germline, CDR1 is MGHRA, CDR2 YSYEKL. Germline trimming cut 1 base from V and 8 bases from J; bases unmatched to any gene: 8. CDR3 coding DNA: TGCGCCAGCAGCCAAGCCCCGGGACAGGGAGCCGGCTACACCTTC. It translates to CASSQAPGQGAGYTF.

The V gene is TRBV10-2, the J gene TRBJ2-1; D is unresolved. The CDR3 covers 11 residues. V was pared by 4 bases and J by 5 bases, with 3 bases between. From germline, CDR1 is WSHSY and CDR2 SAAADI. This CDR3 is CASSVDNEQFF. In DNA form, the CDR3 reads TGCGCCAGCAGTGTTGACAATGAGCAGTTCTTC.

This clone has a single count. This rearrangement joins TRBV2 to TRBJ2-7; 9 bases map to TRBD1. The J segment lost 4 bases and the V segment lost 7 bases, leaving 8 bases of the junction unmatched. Germline V gene data show CDR1 as SNHLY and CDR2 as FYNNEI. The CDR3 is 14 residues long. In DNA form, the CDR3 reads TGTGCCAGCAAATTCGGGACAGGGTCTTACGAGCAGTACTTC. Its protein is CASKFGTGSYEQYF. The full variable domain, completed using reference TRBV2 and TRBJ2-7, is EPEVTQTPSHQVTQMGQEVILRCVPISNHLYFYWYRQILGQKVEFLVSFYNNEISEKSEIFDDQFSVERPDGSNFTLKIRSTKLEDSAMYFCASKFGTGSYEQYFGPGTRLTVT.

This sequence joins TRBV5-6 and TRBJ1-6, with TRBD1 identical over 7 bases. CDR3 length: 16 amino acids. V lost 4 bases to trimming and J lost 4 bases; unmatched junction nucleotides: 8. The germline CDR1 and CDR2 sequences are SGHDT and YYEEEE. Here the CDR3 reads CASSPTSQGYNSPLHF. The CDR3 bases are TGTGCCAGCAGCCCCACCTCACAGGGGTATAATTCACCCCTCCACTTT. Full variable domain (outside the CDR3, taken from reference TRBV5-6 and TRBJ1-6): DAGVTQSPTHLIKTRGQQVTLRCSPKSGHDTVSWYQQALGQGPQFIFQYYEEEERQRGNFPDRFSGHQFPNYSSELNVNALLLGDSALYLCASSPTSQGYNSPLHFGNGTRLTVT.

The rearrangement links TRBV7-7 to TRBJ2-5; D might be TRBD2 (5 bases). This CDR3 region has 15 residues. Trimming cost V 7 bases and J 2 bases, with 17 bases left between them. Germline loops: CDR1 SSHAT, CDR2 FNYEAQ (reference sequence). In DNA, the CDR3 is TGTGCCAGCACCCTTCTAGGGAGCTCTCAAGAGACCCAGTACTTC. Its protein is CASTLLGSSQETQYF.

This sequence joins TRBV18 and TRBJ1-4; weak D call: TRBD1 (5 bases). V dropped 6 bases and J dropped 10 bases, with 27 bases sitting between them. This CDR3 region has 17 residues. The germline CDR1 and CDR2 sequences are KGHSH and LQKENI. CDR3 in amino acids: CASSLFDGTPKEGKLFF. CDR3 DNA: TGTGCCAGCTCCTTATTTGACGGGACCCCCAAAGAAGGAAAACTGTTTTTT.

This chain links TRBV25-1 with TRBJ1-2, with 8 bases that match TRBD1. V trimming: 4 bases; J trimming: 5 bases; junction bases outside the gene matches: 6. The CDR3 runs 14 residues. Looked up from germline, CDR1 is MGHDK and CDR2 is SYGVNS. The CDR3 region has the DNA TGTGCCAGCAGTGGGACAGGGAGTGGGTATGGCTACACCTTC. Its protein is CASSGTGSGYGYTF.

V and J are TRBV6-6 and TRBJ1-6; D unclear. The CDR3 spans 17 residues. CDR1 is MNHNY, CDR2 SVGAGI, per germline (reference sequence). Between the trimmed V and J ends, which lost 5 bases and 7 bases, there was a span of 21 bases. The CDR3 region has the DNA TGTGCCAGCAGTCCCAGGACGGAAACCATTCGGAATTCACCCCTCCACTTT. Its protein product is CASSPRTETIRNSPLHF.

The chain links TRBV19 to TRBJ1-3; unclear D gene. V was clipped by 0 bases and J by 0 bases, with 3 bases between them. Germline loops: CDR1 LNHDA, CDR2 SQIVND (reference sequence). The CDR3 runs 14 residues. CDR3: CASSIEGSGNTIYF. CDR3 DNA: TGTGCCAGTAGTATAGAGGGCTCTGGAAACACCATATATTTT.